This T cell receptor beta chain is drawn from a study of response to subunit inactivated influenza vaccine. Trimming cost V 4 bases and J 7 bases, with 10 bases left between them. This CDR3 has 13 residues. Germline values: CDR1 KGHDR, CDR2 SFDVKD. The study, taken as a whole, reports: That few new T cells are recruited by each seasonal influenza vaccination was the authors' suggestion.

Each CDR3 protein gets one entry after TCRdb re-called the RT-PCR reads with MiXCR. The profile shows around 170,000 distinct CDR3 sequences, about 10% of them singletons. This clonotype was seen only a few times. As yet, its antigen is unknown. This material consisted of CD8+ T cells sorted from PBMCs, taken less than 30 months after vaccination. This rearrangement joins TRBV24-1 to TRBJ1-5; D unclear. The receptor was isolated from a man between 50 and 75 years old who received an inactivated influenza vaccine. CDR3 loop: CATSEEFGQPQHF. CDR3 bases: TGTGCCACCAGTGAAGAATTTGGGCAGCCCCAGCATTTT.